The subject of this entry is one T cell receptor (beta chain). Its cognate antigen has yet to be identified. Within one base of it there is no much larger clone, and no base qualities were kept. A single peripheral blood draw of approximately 110 mL on average was collected from each donor into heparinised tubes. Naive, central memory, regulatory and stem cell-like memory CD4+ T cells were sorted on a BD FACSAria II using a panel including CD45RO, CCR7, CD25, CD127, CD95 and CD27. Purity was above 95% for every sorted population. PBMCs were isolated right away by Lymphoprep density gradient centrifugation and were stained directly, without culture. To minimize batch effects, samples were stained and sorted in pairs, one healthy donor with one patient per experiment. All of the isolated RNA was reverse transcribed with the High Capacity cDNA Reverse Transcription Kit, so expressed TCRB transcripts were sequenced. Naive, central memory and regulatory T cell samples underwent deep immunoSEQ sequencing, averaging roughly 3.3 million total reads per sample. After sorted cells were lysed in RLT buffer, RNA was extracted with DNase-treated RNeasy Micro or Mini kits, with the choice depending on cell number. Each cell subset was processed on its own to prevent cross-contamination, while patient and healthy donor samples were processed together. Using the immunoSEQ multiplex PCR, TCRB sequences were amplified from cDNA into 87-bp fragments spanning the CDR3 region. Sequencing of the amplicons was done on the Illumina HiSeq platform. As for the authors' bioinformatics: PCR bias was corrected computationally using synthetic template baselines, and reads within Hamming distance 2 were collapsed, with unmergeable singletons discarded. Reads were aligned to IMGT to assign V, D and J genes, CDR3 length, and insertions or deletions at six rearrangement sites. Within each subset, clonotype counts were normalized to sorted cell number, and only after that were true diversity and Gini coefficients computed with the tcR R package. The overlap coefficient, calculated on TCRB nucleotide sequences, was used to measure repertoire sharing. Held by TCRdb, this immuneACCESS table contains in-frame sequences only and omits some clones. Under half of the omission traces to an unresolved V gene where checked; the cause of the rest is unknown. D and trimming were read from the DNA, whereas the V and J calls and clone size are those reported in that table. This sample comprises 330,000 or so clones, 14% of them detected only once. The ten largest clones capture 6.7% of the sample.

This sample is part of a study of beta chain features in type 1 diabetes listed by TCRdb under 2018. About the investigation overall: Mean age, gender distribution, total cell number and subset yield were not different between patients and healthy donors. A total of around 110,000,000 sorted cells were examined across all samples, and RNA yield correlated strongly with the number of cells per subset. Naive and central memory subsets were obtained from all 28 donors, but regulatory and stem cell-like memory subsets were isolated from only 8 patients and roughly 8 healthy donors. In the study, recently diagnosed type 1 diabetes patients and matched healthy donors were compared on the TCRB repertoires of their sorted circulating CD4+ T cell subsets.

The research as a whole found: Patients with type 1 diabetes made fewer insertions and deleted more nucleotides at VDJ recombination sites, implying thymic rearrangement abnormalities. Sequencing cDNA rather than genomic DNA could over-represent highly expressing activated cells, although activation and CD3 levels did not differ between groups. Naive, central memory and regulatory TCRB repertoires appeared to be more alike among patients than among healthy donors. A moderate but significant shortening of TCRB CDR3 length was observed in type 1 diabetes patients in all four CD4+ subsets. Only small numbers of individuals were included in the HLA sub-analyses, which left unresolved whether HLA type had any influence on TCRB rearrangement. Shorter templates might have been favored by PCR, but patient and control samples were amplified and corrected together, so both groups would have been affected equally by any skew.

The sequenced material came from central memory CD4+ T cells from blood. The clonotype originates from a man aged 25-45 years in good health.

Here is the DNA: TGTGCCAGCAGCACAGGGTCAACGGTCGAGACCCAGTACTTC. Its coded protein is CASSTGSTVETQYF. Recombination connected TRBV5-4 to TRBJ2-5, with TRBD1 as a weak D call on 6 bases. V is pared back by 4 bases and J by 5 bases, with 15 bases lying between the germline termini. Including the terminal cysteine and phenylalanine, the CDR3 comprises 14 residues. The kept DNA is CDR3 alone, 42 bases in frame from the first base. CDR1 is given as SGHNT and CDR2 as YYREEE, both from the germline V gene (reference sequence).